These 10 T cell receptor beta chains originate from one sample sequenced in a study of identical twins (dated by TCRdb to 2016 to 2018). Receptor libraries were prepared by 5' RACE. Sequenced using an Illumina HiSeq 2000. TCRdb's own reprocessing of the public reads used fastp at Q25 and MiXCR and kept productive beta chains. Each entry merges the rows of one CDR3 protein and shows their most common DNA and genes. This sample has 350,000 to 600,000 distinct CDR3 sequences in its table, and approximately 15% of those were observed once. The top ten constitute more than 0.5% of the sample. In addition, the sample was reused for a study of yellow fever vaccine responses in identical twins.

Input material: CD4+ T cells sorted from blood. These receptors were obtained from a woman younger than 30 in good health.

This clonotype has ten or more counts. CDR3: CATSDWDRHQETQYF. The CDR3 nucleotides read TGTGCCACCAGTGACTGGGACAGGCACCAAGAGACCCAGTACTTC. The chain recombines TRBV24-1 with TRBJ2-5; the match to TRBD1 covers 8 bases. The CDR3 is made up of 15 amino acids. Germline trimming cut 4 bases from V and 0 bases from J; bases unmatched to any gene: 3. From germline, CDR1 is KGHDR and CDR2 SFDVKD.

This clonotype was picked up a small number of times. Here the CDR3 reads CAIRRDYTYNEQFF. CDR3 in DNA: TGTGCCATCAGACGGGACTATACCTACAATGAGCAGTTCTTC. The V and J genes are TRBV10-3 and TRBJ2-1; 7 bases map to TRBD2. The length of the CDR3 is 14 residues. Looked up from germline, CDR1 is ENHRY and CDR2 is SYGVKD. The J segment lost 2 bases and the V segment lost 6 bases, leaving 4 bases of the junction unmatched.

There are a few counts of this clonotype. V and J are TRBV20-1 and TRBJ2-7; TRBD2 matches at 13 bases. Trimming at V came to 5 bases and at J to 3 bases, leaving 10 bases not matched to a gene. This CDR3 is 16 amino acids long. Germline loops: CDR1 DFQATT, CDR2 SNEGSKA (reference sequence). The CDR3 DNA reads as TGCAGTGCTGGGGGGACTAGCGGGATTTTAAGCTACGAGCAGTACTTC. Translated: CSAGGTSGILSYEQYF.

The chain carries TRBV15 and TRBJ2-7; 9 bases are shared with TRBD1. From germline, CDR1 is LNHNV and CDR2 YYDKDF (reference sequence). Germline trimming cut 3 bases from V and 3 bases from J; bases unmatched to any gene: 9. The CDR3 is 16 residues long. The CDR3 spells CATSREQGATFYEQYF. The CDR3 DNA reads TGTGCCACCAGCAGGGAACAGGGGGCCACATTCTACGAGCAGTACTTC.

At least ten counts were recorded for this clonotype. The chain is built from TRBV12-3 or TRBV12-4 and TRBJ2-1, with D unresolved. The CDR3 runs 13 residues. The germline V and J ends were trimmed by 3 bases and 3 bases, with 6 bases remaining between them. The CDR3 DNA sequence: TGTGCCAGCAGTTTTAATAGCTACAATGAGCAGTTCTTC. Translating gives CASSFNSYNEQFF.

This chain links TRBV7-2 with TRBJ2-7, with 10 bases aligning to TRBD2. The ends lost 1 base at V and 2 bases at J; junction bases unmatched: 8. Looked up from germline, CDR1 is SGHTA and CDR2 is FQGNSA. The CDR3 is 17 residues long. The DNA of the CDR3 is TGTGCCAGCAGCTTAGGAGGATTAGCGGGAGGAGCCTACGAGCAGTACTTC. Translation: CASSLGGLAGGAYEQYF.

There are many counts of this clonotype. V is TRBV27 and J is TRBJ2-7; 10 bases align to TRBD1. V dropped 5 bases and J dropped 3; count of bases not matched to a gene: 4. This CDR3 has 14 amino acids. Per germline, CDR1 MNHEY and CDR2 SMNVEV (reference sequence). CDR3 bases: TGTGCCAGCAGTCGGACAGGGGGAGGCTACGAGCAGTACTTC. It specifies CASSRTGGGYEQYF.

The chain joins TRBV28 to TRBJ1-6; D is ambiguous. CDR1 MDHEN and CDR2 SYDVKM come from the germline V gene. Trimming removed 1 base at V and 0 bases at J, with 10 bases between. The CDR3 runs to 17 residues. The CDR3, as DNA: TGTGCCAGCAGTTTATCCGGCCGAGGCTCCTATAATTCACCCCTCCACTTT. Protein: CASSLSGRGSYNSPLHF.

This clonotype was counted a few times. This chain links TRBV29-1 with TRBJ2-3; D not resolved. In germline, CDR1 is SQVTM, CDR2 ANQGSEA. The CDR3 is 12 amino acids. V gave up 6 bases and J gave up 1 base, with 8 bases separating them. CDR3 nucleotide sequence: TGCAGCGTCGCCAGTGGCACAGATACGCAGTATTTT. Encoded protein: CSVASGTDTQYF.

This rearrangement joins TRBV25-1 to TRBJ2-5; D not certain. V was clipped by 2 bases and J by 0 bases, with 13 bases between them. The CDR3 contains 16 residues. The V gene's germline CDR1 is MGHDK and CDR2 SYGVNS. CDR3 DNA: TGTGCCAGCAGTGAAGTTGGCAGCCCGTACCAAGAGACCCAGTACTTC. Translating it yields CASSEVGSPYQETQYF.